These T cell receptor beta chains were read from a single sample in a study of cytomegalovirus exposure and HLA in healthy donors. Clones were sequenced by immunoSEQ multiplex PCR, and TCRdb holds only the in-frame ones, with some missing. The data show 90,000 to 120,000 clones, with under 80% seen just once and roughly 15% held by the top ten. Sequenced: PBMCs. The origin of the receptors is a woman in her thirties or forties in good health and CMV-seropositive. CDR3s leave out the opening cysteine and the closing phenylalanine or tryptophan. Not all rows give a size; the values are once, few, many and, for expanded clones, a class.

CDR3aa: ASSVGPGGNQPQH
abundance: -
j_gene: TRBJ1-5
v_gene: TRBV9

CDR3aa: ASSPNGQPQH
abundance: -
j_gene: TRBJ1-5
v_gene: TRBV5-1

CDR3aa: ASSESGHRNTEAF
abundance: -
j_gene: TRBJ1-1
v_gene: TRBV10-1

CDR3aa: ASRETGQRDNQPQH
abundance: -
j_gene: TRBJ1-5
v_gene: TRBV2

CDR3aa: ASSSRGPSGARNTGELF
abundance: -
j_gene: TRBJ2-2
v_gene: TRBV7-9

CDR3aa: ASSEVRTASTNYGYT
abundance: -
j_gene: TRBJ1-2
v_gene: TRBV2

CDR3aa: ASSGTRLETQY
abundance: -
j_gene: TRBJ2-5
v_gene: TRBV2

CDR3aa: ASSTPDRLGYTEAF
abundance: few
j_gene: TRBJ1-1
v_gene: TRBV19

CDR3aa: ASRDSNSPGELF
abundance: -
j_gene: TRBJ2-2
v_gene: TRBV10-3

CDR3aa: ASSYPDSYSNQPQH
abundance: -
j_gene: TRBJ1-5
v_gene: TRBV6-6

CDR3aa: ASSYTDGSGEQF
abundance: -
j_gene: TRBJ2-1
v_gene: TRBV11-3

CDR3aa: ASSKGQDTDTQY
abundance: -
j_gene: TRBJ2-3
v_gene: TRBV5-1

CDR3aa: AWSTGSSGNTIY
abundance: once
j_gene: TRBJ1-3
v_gene: TRBV30

CDR3aa: ASRSLSNPEQY
abundance: -
j_gene: TRBJ2-7
v_gene: TRBV4-1

CDR3aa: ASIRRTGRNEQF
abundance: few
j_gene: TRBJ2-1
v_gene: TRBV6-1

CDR3aa: AISGGLADYEQY
abundance: -
j_gene: TRBJ2-7
v_gene: TRBV10-3

CDR3aa: ASSLTGAGNSPLH
abundance: -
j_gene: TRBJ1-6
v_gene: TRBV18

CDR3aa: ASGLEGARGYT
abundance: -
j_gene: TRBJ1-2
v_gene: TRBV12-5

CDR3aa: ASSLNGWATYEQY
abundance: -
j_gene: TRBJ2-7
v_gene: TRBV27

CDR3aa: AWKQAGGASTDTQY
abundance: once
j_gene: TRBJ2-3
v_gene: TRBV30

CDR3aa: ASSLDGSYNSPLH
abundance: once
j_gene: TRBJ1-6
v_gene: TRBV5-1

CDR3aa: ASSQGDRLNTEAF
abundance: -
j_gene: TRBJ1-1
v_gene: TRBV4-3

CDR3aa: ASSPSFSRNYGYT
abundance: few
j_gene: TRBJ1-2
v_gene: TRBV7-9

CDR3aa: ASSGTSGGSLF
abundance: few
j_gene: TRBJ2-2
v_gene: TRBV2

CDR3aa: ASSSQGTSYEQY
abundance: -
j_gene: TRBJ2-7
v_gene: TRBV5-1

CDR3aa: SVEGTVPYNEQF
abundance: once
j_gene: TRBJ2-1
v_gene: TRBV29-1

CDR3aa: ASGQGYNTEAF
abundance: -
j_gene: TRBJ1-1
v_gene: TRBV2

CDR3aa: ASSLTAGEYYGYT
abundance: once
j_gene: TRBJ1-2
v_gene: TRBV5-6

CDR3aa: ASSPPGQGYNEQF
abundance: -
j_gene: TRBJ2-1
v_gene: TRBV5-1